The 15 T cell receptor beta chains below come from one sample, sequenced in a study of T cells after yellow fever vaccination (dated 2019 in TCRdb). Reading the label with the study, this specimen's treatment or condition is: live attenuated yellow fever vaccine strain. The library was built by means of 5' RACE. This sample was sequenced with an Illumina NovaSeq 6000. The public sequencing data were trimmed at Q25 with fastp and processed into clonotypes with MiXCR by TCRdb, which kept only in-frame beta chains. Each entry merges the rows of one CDR3 protein and shows their most common DNA and genes. The sample includes over 300,000 distinct CDR3 sequences, with approximately 3.9% observed a single time. The ten largest clonotypes hold 23% of the sample. The sequencing used PBMCs, collected on the day of the yellow fever booster vaccination. The receptors here all came from a man in his late teens or twenties who received the YFV17D yellow fever vaccine.

This clonotype came up a few times. The chain has TRBV7-2 and TRBJ2-5, with TRBD2 matching over 10 bases. Germline CDR1 is SGHTA and CDR2 is FQGNSA. The V gene end was trimmed by 5 bases and the J gene end by 5 bases; junction bases not matched to a gene: 8. The CDR3 runs to 15 residues. This CDR3 is CASSAPTSGVETQYF. CDR3 nucleotides: TGTGCCAGCAGCGCGCCCACTAGCGGGGTCGAGACCCAGTACTTC.

This clonotype was found many times. The V call is TRBV7-8, the J call TRBJ2-2, with 7 bases identical to TRBD1. The J segment lost 6 bases and the V segment lost 3 bases, leaving 10 bases of the junction unmatched. Germline V gives CDR1 SGHVS, CDR2 FQNEAQ. This CDR3 contains 16 residues. The CDR3 DNA sequence: TGTGCCAGCAGCTTCGGGACAGACCAAGGTCCCGGGGAGCTGTTTTTT. Translated: CASSFGTDQGPGELFF. Filled out from reference TRBV7-8 and TRBJ2-2, the complete variable domain reads GAGVSQSPRYKVAKRGQDVALRCDPISGHVSLFWYQQALGQGPEFLTYFQNEAQLDKSGLPSDRFFAERPEGSVSTLKIQRTQQEDSAVYLCASSFGTDQGPGELFFGEGSRLTVL.

This clonotype was found a few times. The chain carries TRBV7-2 and TRBJ2-7; D is perhaps TRBD2 (7 bases). Germline-derived CDR1 and CDR2 are SGHTA and FQGNSA. With 1 base removed from V and 3 bases from J, the gap between germline ends came to 10 bases. The CDR3 contains 14 residues. Here the CDR3 reads CASSLEGGVYEQYF. CDR3 DNA: TGTGCCAGCAGCTTAGAAGGGGGGGTCTACGAGCAGTACTTC.

The rearrangement uses TRBV2 and TRBJ1-2; D not certain. CDR3 length: 14 amino acids. Between the trimmed V and J ends, which lost 3 bases and 0 bases, there was a span of 8 bases. Germline values: CDR1 SNHLY, CDR2 FYNNEI. CDR3 in DNA: TGTGCCAGCAGTGACCCCCGAACTAACTATGGCTACACCTTC. Encoded protein: CASSDPRTNYGYTF. Full variable domain (rest looked up from reference TRBV2 and TRBJ1-2): EPEVTQTPSHQVTQMGQEVILRCVPISNHLYFYWYRQILGQKVEFLVSFYNNEISEKSEIFDDQFSVERPDGSNFTLKIRSTKLEDSAMYFCASSDPRTNYGYTFGSGTRLTVV.

This clonotype has only a few counts. The chain carries TRBV6-5 and TRBJ1-3, with 11 bases identical to TRBD1. Germline CDR1 MNHEY, CDR2 SVGAGI. The V gene end was trimmed by 5 bases and the J gene end by 4 bases; junction bases not matched to a gene: 10. The CDR3 runs 17 residues. CDR3 protein: CASSPGQGAALGNTIYF. CDR3 DNA sequence: TGTGCCAGCAGTCCCGGACAGGGGGCGGCTTTGGGAAACACCATATATTTT.

The chain has TRBV7-2 and TRBJ2-5, with TRBD2 identical over 8 bases. The V and J ends lost 5 bases and 5 bases, in that order; junction bases with no gene match: 13. Germline-derived CDR1 and CDR2 are SGHTA and FQGNSA. This CDR3 spans 16 amino acids. The CDR3 is CASSPGLAGSRETQYF. In DNA, the CDR3 is TGTGCCAGCAGCCCGGGGCTAGCGGGTTCTCGGGAGACCCAGTACTTC.

There are many counts of this clonotype. The chain is built from TRBV5-4 and TRBJ2-6; 12 bases are a match to TRBD2. The CDR3 length is 19 residues. Trimming cost V 0 bases and J 0 bases; bases outside gene matches: 4. The germline CDR1 and CDR2 sequences are SGHNT and YYREEE (reference sequence). Here the CDR3 reads CASSLGLAGAHSGANVLTF. The CDR3 DNA reads as TGTGCCAGCAGCTTGGGACTAGCGGGGGCCCACTCTGGGGCCAACGTCCTGACTTTC.

This clonotype has at least ten counts. The chain has TRBV4-1 and TRBJ2-1; D remains ambiguous. CDR1 is MGHRA, CDR2 YSYEKL, per germline. The CDR3 covers 14 residues. Trimming shortened V by 1 base and J by 8 bases, and 12 bases separated the two germline ends. CDR3 region: CASSQVGLDHEQFF. The CDR3 coding sequence is TGCGCCAGCAGCCAAGTCGGGCTCGACCATGAGCAGTTCTTC.

Many counts were recorded for this clonotype. V and J are TRBV7-9 and TRBJ2-5; D gene uncertain. CDR1 is SEHNR and CDR2 is FQNEAQ in the germline V gene (reference sequence). This CDR3 is built from 14 residues. Trimming took 3 bases from V and 7 from J, leaving 15 bases between them. DNA of the CDR3: TGTGCCAGCAGCTTCTTTACAGCAGATGGGACCCAGTACTTC. Its protein is CASSFFTADGTQYF.

This clonotype was counted between two and nine times. The J gene is TRBJ1-2, the V gene TRBV7-2; D is perhaps TRBD1 (5 bases). The germline V gene encodes CDR1 SGHTA and CDR2 FQGNSA. This CDR3 spans 14 amino acids. V dropped 4 bases and J dropped 7 bases, with 16 bases sitting between them. The CDR3 DNA reads TGTGCCAGCAGCTCGGCCGTCCAGGGACGTGGCTACACCTTC. Its translation is CASSSAVQGRGYTF.

As concerns this clonotype: A read error may explain this, as a much larger clone is one base away. The rearrangement joins TRBV28 to TRBJ1-1, with D hard to call. The CDR3 has 13 amino acids. Germline CDR1 and CDR2: MDHEN and SYDVKM. CDR3 in amino acids: CASTPLKNAEAFF. The CDR3 region has the DNA TGTGCCAGCACACCTCTTAAGAACGCTGAAGCTTTCTTT.

The table lists this clonotype with many counts. V is TRBV6-1 and J is TRBJ2-1; TRBD1 agrees at 8 bases. The germline CDR1 and CDR2 sequences are MNHNS and SASEGT. The J segment lost 6 bases and the V segment lost 4 bases, leaving 2 bases of the junction unmatched. The CDR3 extends over 13 amino acids. CDR3 in amino acids: CASSAQGANEQFF. DNA of the CDR3: TGTGCCAGCAGTGCCCAGGGGGCCAATGAGCAGTTCTTC.

The table lists this clonotype with many counts. This rearrangement joins TRBV27 to TRBJ1-2; D is undetermined. The CDR3 loop spans 13 amino acids. The V and J ends lost 6 bases and 2 bases respectively, with 10 bases between them. Germline lookup yields CDR1 MNHEY and CDR2 SMNVEV (reference sequence). As DNA, the CDR3 is TGTGCCAGCAGCCTGACGGGAAACTATGGCTACACCTTC. Translated, it gives CASSLTGNYGYTF.

The table lists this clonotype with a few counts. The J gene is TRBJ2-2, the V gene TRBV28; TRBD1 matches at 7 bases. This CDR3 contains 16 residues. V lost 4 bases to trimming and J lost 2 bases; unmatched junction nucleotides: 7. In germline, CDR1 is MDHEN, CDR2 SYDVKM. The CDR3 here is CASSSPTGTNTGELFF. CDR3 sequence (DNA): TGTGCCAGCAGTTCTCCGACAGGGACCAACACCGGGGAGCTGTTTTTT. The variable domain in full, with the rest retrieved from reference TRBV28 and TRBJ2-2, is DVKVTQSSRYLVKRTGEKVFLECVQDMDHENMFWYRQDPGLGLRLIYFSYDVKMKEKGDIPEGYSVSREKKERFSLILESASTNQTSMYLCASSSPTGTNTGELFFGEGSRLTVL.

This clonotype occurred many times. V gene TRBV5-1 combines with J gene TRBJ2-6; 8 bases line up with TRBD1. Germline loops: CDR1 SGHRS, CDR2 YFSETQ. The CDR3 length is 19 residues. The J segment lost 0 bases and the V segment lost 6 bases, leaving 14 bases of the junction unmatched. The CDR3 DNA reads as TGCGCCAGCACAAGTCAGGGGGGACAGGCGAGCTCTGGGGCCAACGTCCTGACTTTC. Translation gives CASTSQGGQASSGANVLTF.